The 2 T cell receptor beta chains presented below share a single source sample, sequenced in a study of PD-1 blockade in classical Hodgkin lymphoma. Stated time point: cycle 4 day 1 (C4D1), after less than 7 weeks of nivolumab. Every patient had relapsed following autologous stem cell transplantation, and cohorts differed in brentuximab vedotin exposure. Researchers used magnetic negative selection to pull out pure CD4+ T cells from thawed PBMCs. Produced via immunoSEQ multiplex PCR; TCRdb's table is partial and in-frame only. The sample lists 15,000 to 20,000 clones; over 65% were seen once. The source material was CD4+ T cells from blood, sampled before the fourth cycle of nivolumab. These receptors came from a human donor with classical Hodgkin lymphoma.

The V call is TRBV19, the J call TRBJ1-1; no firm D call. This CDR3 has 13 amino acids. In germline, CDR1 is LNHDA, CDR2 SQIVND (reference sequence). Trimming cost V 4 bases and J 1 base, with 7 bases left between them. CDR3 protein: CASSKQQNTEAFF. CDR3 sequence (DNA): TGTGCCAGTAGTAAGCAACAGAACACTGAAGCTTTCTTT.

The V and J genes are TRBV28 and TRBJ2-3, with D perhaps TRBD1 or TRBD2 (5 bases each). The V and J ends lost 6 bases and 4 bases respectively, with 23 bases between them. The CDR3 has 17 residues. Germline CDR1 MDHEN, CDR2 SYDVKM. CDR3 region: CASSSRPGPMFPDTQYF. The CDR3 nucleotides read TGTGCCAGCAGCTCCCGCCCGGGGCCTATGTTCCCAGATACGCAGTATTTT.